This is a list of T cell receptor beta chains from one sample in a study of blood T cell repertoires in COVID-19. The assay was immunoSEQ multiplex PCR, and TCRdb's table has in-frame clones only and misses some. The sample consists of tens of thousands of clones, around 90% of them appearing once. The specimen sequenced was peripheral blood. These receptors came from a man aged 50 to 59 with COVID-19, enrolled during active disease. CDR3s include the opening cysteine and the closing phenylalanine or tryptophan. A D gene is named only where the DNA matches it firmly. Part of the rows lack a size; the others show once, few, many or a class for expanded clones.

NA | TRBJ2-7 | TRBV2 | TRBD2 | CASSLPGGGPLEQYF | TGTGCCAGCAGCCTACCGGGAGGAGGGCCCCTCGAGCAGTACTTC
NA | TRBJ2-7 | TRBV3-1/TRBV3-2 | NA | CASSQGRAYEQYF | TGTGCCAGCAGCCAAGGGAGGGCCTACGAGCAGTACTTC
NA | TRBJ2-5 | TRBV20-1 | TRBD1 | CSASKQGETQYF | TGCAGTGCTAGTAAACAGGGGGAGACCCAGTACTTC
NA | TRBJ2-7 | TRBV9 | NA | CASSRLGWHNEQYF | TGTGCCAGCAGCCGCCTGGGCTGGCATAACGAGCAGTACTTC
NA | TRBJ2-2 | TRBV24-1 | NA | CATADSTNTGELFF | TGTGCCACCGCTGACAGTACCAACACCGGGGAGCTGTTTTTT
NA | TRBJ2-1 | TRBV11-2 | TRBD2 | CASSLGGGWYNEQFF | TGTGCCAGCAGCTTAGGCGGGGGGTGGTACAATGAGCAGTTCTTC
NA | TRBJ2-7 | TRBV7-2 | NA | CASTPTTTYEQYF | TGTGCCAGCACCCCTACGACTACCTACGAGCAGTACTTC
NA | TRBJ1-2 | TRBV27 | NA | CASSFGRNSGYTF | TGTGCCAGCAGTTTTGGCCGAAATTCGGGCTACACCTTC
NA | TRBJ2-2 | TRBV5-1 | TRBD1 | CASTPGQGYTGELFF | TGCGCCAGCACCCCCGGACAGGGTTACACCGGGGAGCTGTTTTTT
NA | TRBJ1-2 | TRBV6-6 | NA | CASSPDDIYGYTF | TGTGCCAGCAGTCCCGATGACATCTATGGCTACACCTTC
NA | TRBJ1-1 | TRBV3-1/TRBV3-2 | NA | CASKDGQLFF | TGTGCCAGCAAAGACGGACAGTTATTCTTT
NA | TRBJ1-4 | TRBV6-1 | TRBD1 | CASSENRGKGKLFF | TGTGCCAGCAGTGAAAACAGGGGGAAGGGAAAACTGTTTTTT
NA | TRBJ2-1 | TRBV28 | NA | CASKAVLSYNEQFF | TGTGCCAGCAAAGCCGTACTCTCCTACAATGAGCAGTTCTTC
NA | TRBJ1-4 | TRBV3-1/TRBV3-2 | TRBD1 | CASSLRTRTGAEKLFF | TGTGCCAGCAGCCTCCGAACCAGGACAGGGGCCGAAAAACTGTTTTTT
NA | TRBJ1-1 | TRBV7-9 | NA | CASSLAQMNTEAFF | TGTGCCAGCAGCTTAGCACAGATGAACACTGAAGCTTTCTTT
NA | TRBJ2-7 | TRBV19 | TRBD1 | CASSIMGTGAYEQYF | TGTGCCAGTAGTATCATGGGCACAGGGGCCTACGAGCAGTACTTC
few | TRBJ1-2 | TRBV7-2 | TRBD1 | CASSQPRQGYGYTF | TGTGCCAGCAGCCAACCCCGACAGGGGTATGGCTACACCTTC
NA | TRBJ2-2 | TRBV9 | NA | CASSATSSVTGELFF | TGTGCCAGCAGCGCAACCTCTAGCGTAACCGGGGAGCTGTTTTTT
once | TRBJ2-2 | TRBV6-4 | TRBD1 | CASSAQGAGGELFF | TGTGCCAGCAGTGCCCAGGGGGCCGGCGGGGAGCTGTTTTTT
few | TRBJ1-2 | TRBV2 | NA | CATTILGQRGNYGYTF | TGTGCCACCACGATTCTCGGACAGAGAGGGAACTATGGCTACACCTTC
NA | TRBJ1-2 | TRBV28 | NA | CASSRQGLYGYTF | TGTGCCAGCAGTCGCCAGGGTTTATATGGCTACACCTTC
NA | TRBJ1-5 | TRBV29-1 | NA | CSVGENSNQPQHF | TGCAGCGTTGGCGAGAATAGCAATCAGCCCCAGCATTTT
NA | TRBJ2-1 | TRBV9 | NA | CASSLSGGEQFF | TGTGCCAGCAGCCTTAGCGGAGGTGAGCAGTTCTTC
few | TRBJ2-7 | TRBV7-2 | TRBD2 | CASSLTGGPSSYEQYF | TGTGCCAGCAGCTTAACGGGGGGGCCAAGCTCCTACGAGCAGTACTTC
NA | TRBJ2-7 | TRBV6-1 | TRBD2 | CASSEAVGGGYEQYF | TGTGCCAGCAGTGAAGCGGTCGGGGGGGGCTACGAGCAGTACTTC
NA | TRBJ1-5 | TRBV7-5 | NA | CARSPGASNQPQHF | TGTGCCAGGTCTCCGGGAGCCAGCAATCAGCCCCAGCATTTT
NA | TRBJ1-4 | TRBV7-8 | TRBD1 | CASSLYRGVNEKLFF | TGTGCCAGCAGCCTGTACAGGGGGGTTAATGAAAAACTGTTTTTT
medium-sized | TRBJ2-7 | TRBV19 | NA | CASSMAGAHEQYF | TGTGCCAGTAGTATGGCGGGGGCGCACGAGCAGTACTTC
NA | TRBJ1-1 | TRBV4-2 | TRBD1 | CASSQGTGVRGNTEAFF | TGTGCCAGCAGCCAAGGAACAGGGGTCAGGGGAAACACTGAAGCTTTCTTT
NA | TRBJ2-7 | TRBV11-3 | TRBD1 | CASSLGTGVSYEQYF | TGTGCCAGCAGCCTAGGGACAGGGGTCTCCTACGAGCAGTACTTC
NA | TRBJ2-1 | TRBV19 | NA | CASSWQGGDEQFF | TGTGCCAGTAGTTGGCAGGGGGGCGATGAGCAGTTCTTC
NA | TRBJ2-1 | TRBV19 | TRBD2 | CASSPLLAGGLHNEQFF | TGTGCCAGTAGCCCCCTACTGGCGGGGGGGCTCCACAATGAGCAGTTCTTC
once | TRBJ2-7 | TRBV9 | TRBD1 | CASSAGQGDYEQYF | TGTGCCAGCAGCGCGGGACAGGGTGACTACGAGCAGTACTTC
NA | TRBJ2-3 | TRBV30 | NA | CAWSVRKHYNTDTQYF | TGTGCCTGGAGTGTACGCAAGCACTACAACACAGATACGCAGTATTTT
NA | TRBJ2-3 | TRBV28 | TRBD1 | CASSKSGTGVADTQYF | TGTGCCAGCAGCAAATCCGGGACAGGGGTTGCAGATACGCAGTATTTT
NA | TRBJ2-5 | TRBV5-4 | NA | CASSLPLAGEKETQYF | TGTGCCAGCAGCTTGCCTCTTGCCGGGGAAAAAGAGACCCAGTACTTC
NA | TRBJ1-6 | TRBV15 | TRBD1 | CATSRGTGAHSPLHF | TGTGCCACCAGCCGCGGGACAGGGGCTCATTCACCCCTCCACTTT
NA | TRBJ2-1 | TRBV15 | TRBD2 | CATSMSLAGGNNEQFF | TGTGCCACCAGCATGTCACTAGCGGGGGGGAACAATGAGCAGTTCTTC
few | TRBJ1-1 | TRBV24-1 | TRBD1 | CATSDQTGGRTEAFF | TGTGCCACCAGTGACCAAACAGGGGGTAGGACTGAAGCTTTCTTT
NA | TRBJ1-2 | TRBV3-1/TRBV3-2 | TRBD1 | CASSQATGAGGYTF | TGTGCCAGCAGCCAAGCCACAGGGGCAGGAGGCTACACCTTC
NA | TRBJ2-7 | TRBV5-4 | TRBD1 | CASSLRDSSYEQYF | TGTGCCAGCAGCCTCCGGGACAGCTCCTACGAGCAGTACTTC
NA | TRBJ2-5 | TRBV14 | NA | CASSRQRQAFIETQYF | TGTGCCAGCAGCCGGCAAAGACAGGCGTTTATAGAGACCCAGTACTTC
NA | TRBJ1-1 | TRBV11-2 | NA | CASSLVWGRNDTEAFF | TGTGCCAGCAGCTTAGTCTGGGGGCGGAATGACACTGAAGCTTTCTTT
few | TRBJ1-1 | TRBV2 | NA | CASSDRDIWPEAFF | TGTGCCAGCAGCGACCGGGACATATGGCCTGAAGCTTTCTTT
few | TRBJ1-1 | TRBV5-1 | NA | CASSPRARLNTEAFF | TGCGCCAGCAGCCCGCGGGCCAGGTTGAACACTGAAGCTTTCTTT
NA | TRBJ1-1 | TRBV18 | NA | CASSPIGTWMNTEAFF | TGTGCCAGCTCACCGATCGGGACATGGATGAACACTGAAGCTTTCTTT